A selection of T cell receptor beta chains follows, all from one sample in a study of cytomegalovirus exposure and HLA in healthy donors. Some clones are missing from TCRdb's copy, which holds only in-frame ones; the method was immunoSEQ multiplex PCR. The sample carries roughly 200,000 clones, 83% recorded once. The sample comprised PBMCs. These receptor sequences come from a man aged 40-49 years in good health and CMV-seropositive. CDR3s include the opening cysteine and the closing phenylalanine or tryptophan. Fields, in order: D gene, V gene, J gene, clone size, CDR3 protein, CDR3 DNA. D genes are given only for firm matches. Clone size is given for some rows only: seen once, a few or many times, or a class if the clone is expanded.

>TRBD1|TRBV19|TRBJ2-1|-
CASSSQGGYAEQFF
TGTGCCAGTAGTTCCCAAGGGGGCTATGCCGAGCAGTTCTTC
>TRBD2|TRBV7-9|TRBJ2-5|few
CSSSFPVVAGGQETQYF
TGTTCCAGCAGCTTCCCCGTAGTAGCGGGAGGGCAAGAGACCCAGTACTTC
>-|TRBV6-6|TRBJ2-5|-
CASSPYHGETQYF
TGTGCCAGCAGTCCCTATCATGGAGAGACCCAGTACTTC
>TRBD1|TRBV5-4|TRBJ2-7|few
CASSPPRTGAYEQYF
TGTGCCAGCAGCCCCCCGAGGACAGGAGCATACGAGCAGTACTTC
>TRBD1|TRBV19|TRBJ1-5|-
CASSSGQHKNSNQPQHF
TGTGCCAGTAGTTCGGGACAGCACAAGAATAGCAATCAGCCCCAGCATTTT
>-|TRBV7-9|TRBJ1-1|once
CASSLGGGSNTEAFF
TGTGCCAGCAGCTTAGGGGGGGGCTCGAACACTGAAGCTTTCTTT
>TRBD1|TRBV2|TRBJ2-7|-
CASSIKQGTGGPTSYEQYF
TGTGCCAGCAGTATAAAGCAAGGGACAGGGGGCCCTACCTCCTACGAGCAGTACTTC
>-|TRBV7-9|TRBJ2-4|-
CASSLASGLAKNIQYF
TGTGCCAGCAGCTTAGCCTCGGGACTAGCCAAAAACATTCAGTACTTC
>-|TRBV6-1|TRBJ1-1|-
CASNRVLDTEAFF
TGTGCCAGCAACAGGGTGTTGGACACTGAAGCTTTCTTT
>-|TRBV7-9|TRBJ1-2|-
CASSRPPGFGYTF
TGTGCCAGCAGCCGTCCCCCAGGTTTTGGCTACACCTTC
>-|TRBV30|TRBJ1-2|-
CAWSVLEGWEGYTF
TGTGCCTGGAGTGTACTGGAAGGGTGGGAGGGCTACACCTTC
>TRBD1|TRBV7-3|TRBJ2-2|-
CASSPGQGAGELFF
TGTGCCAGCAGCCCGGGACAGGGTGCCGGGGAGCTGTTTTTT
>-|TRBV5-1|TRBJ2-5|-
CASSPGTRAEETQYF
TGCGCCAGCAGCCCCGGGACTCGTGCGGAAGAGACCCAGTACTTC
>-|TRBV30|TRBJ2-7|-
CACKGLAGDSYEQYF
TGTGCCTGCAAAGGTCTGGCAGGGGACTCCTACGAGCAGTACTTC
>TRBD2|TRBV29-1|TRBJ2-1|-
CSAKGSGRPSSYNEQFF
TGCAGCGCCAAAGGTAGCGGGAGGCCCAGCTCCTACAATGAGCAGTTCTTC
>-|TRBV6-6|TRBJ2-1|-
CAHSRQPNEQFF
TGTGCCCACTCGCGGCAGCCGAATGAGCAGTTCTTC
>-|TRBV29-1|TRBJ2-3|-
CSAEGWSTDTQYF
TGCAGCGCCGAGGGTTGGTCCACAGATACGCAGTATTTT
>TRBD1|TRBV18|TRBJ2-5|-
CASSPTGQEETQYF
TGTGCCAGCTCACCAACGGGACAGGAGGAGACCCAGTACTTC
>TRBD2|TRBV5-6|TRBJ2-1|-
CASSLISSGVNEQFF
TGTGCCAGCAGCTTGATCTCTAGCGGGGTAAATGAGCAGTTCTTC
>TRBD1|TRBV5-8|TRBJ2-3|-
CASSLGDRGNTDTQYF
TGTGCCAGCAGCTTGGGAGACAGGGGGAACACAGATACGCAGTATTTT
>TRBD1|TRBV7-6|TRBJ1-2|-
CASSRDRGLEGYTF
TGTGCCAGCAGCCGGGACAGGGGGCTAGAGGGCTACACCTTC
>-|TRBV6-1|TRBJ1-3|-
CASDGGYGNTIYF
TGTGCCAGCGACGGGGGATATGGAAACACCATATATTTT
>-|TRBV7-2|TRBJ2-7|-
CASSLGLGRINSYEQYF
TGTGCCAGCAGCTTAGGACTGGGGCGGATCAACTCCTACGAGCAGTACTTC
>TRBD1|TRBV28|TRBJ2-2|-
CASRKDRVNTGELFF
TGTGCCAGCAGAAAGGACAGGGTGAACACCGGGGAGCTGTTTTTT
>TRBD1|TRBV6-1|TRBJ2-7|-
CARGTDNSYEQYF
TGTGCCAGAGGGACAGATAACTCCTACGAGCAGTACTTC
>TRBD2|TRBV5-4|TRBJ2-1|-
CASSDVLGLARDEQFF
TGTGCCAGCAGCGACGTCCTTGGACTAGCTCGCGATGAGCAGTTCTTC
>-|TRBV7-2|TRBJ1-1|-
CASSFTMTRSEAFF
TGTGCCAGCAGCTTTACGATGACTAGGAGTGAAGCTTTCTTT
>-|TRBV15|TRBJ2-1|few
CATSRVAEIYNEQFF
TGTGCCACCAGCAGAGTGGCGGAGATCTACAATGAGCAGTTCTTC
>-|TRBV6-5|TRBJ1-3|once
CASSYLGSRSGNTIYF
TGTGCCAGCAGCTACCTCGGGTCGCGCTCTGGAAACACCATATATTTT
>-|TRBV7-8|TRBJ1-1|-
CASSLDVGGGAEAFF
TGTGCCAGCAGCTTAGATGTTGGGGGAGGCGCTGAAGCTTTCTTT
>-|TRBV5-1|TRBJ1-1|-
CASRTGGEAFF
TGCGCCAGCAGGACCGGGGGGGAAGCTTTCTTT
>-|TRBV28|TRBJ2-6|-
CATNTGTGANVLTF
TGTGCCACCAATACGGGTACTGGGGCCAACGTCCTGACTTTC
>TRBD1|TRBV27|TRBJ2-7|once
CASRGQGAYEQYF
TGTGCCAGCAGGGGACAGGGGGCTTACGAGCAGTACTTC
>TRBD1|TRBV15|TRBJ1-5|-
CATSSYGTGGNQPQHF
TGTGCCACCAGCAGTTACGGGACAGGGGGCAATCAGCCCCAGCATTTT
>-|TRBV29-1|TRBJ1-4|-
CSVFEIGEKLFF
TGCAGCGTTTTCGAGATTGGTGAAAAACTGTTTTTT
>-|TRBV27|TRBJ1-1|-
CASARTGMNTEAFF
TGTGCCAGCGCCCGTACAGGGATGAACACTGAAGCTTTCTTT
>TRBD2|TRBV5-1|TRBJ2-7|few
CASSLAGPGGYEQYF
TGCGCCAGCAGCTTGGCCGGGCCGGGGGGCTACGAGCAGTACTTC
>-|TRBV7-7|TRBJ2-7|-
CASSLRGSYEQYF
TGTGCCAGCAGCTTAAGAGGGAGTTACGAGCAGTACTTC
>-|TRBV6-1|TRBJ2-7|-
CAGSQAGSSYEQYF
TGTGCCGGATCGCAGGCGGGCTCCAGCTACGAGCAGTACTTC
>-|TRBV19|TRBJ1-2|-
CASGSQGFGGYTF
TGTGCCAGTGGCTCGCAGGGGTTTGGTGGCTACACCTTC
>TRBD1|TRBV5-4|TRBJ2-5|-
CASSFAGGHGGTQYF
TGTGCCAGCAGCTTTGCAGGGGGACATGGTGGGACCCAGTACTTC
>-|TRBV4-3|TRBJ2-6|-
CASSQSSTGYSGANVLTF
TGCGCCAGCAGCCAGTCCTCGACAGGTTACTCTGGGGCCAACGTCCTGACTTTC
>TRBD2|TRBV27|TRBJ2-7|few
CASSYLSGRGYEQYF
TGTGCCAGCAGTTACCTTAGCGGGAGGGGTTACGAGCAGTACTTC
>-|TRBV25-1|TRBJ2-1|-
CASSELRSGPYNEQFF
TGTGCCAGCAGTGAATTAAGGAGCGGGCCCTACAATGAGCAGTTCTTC
>-|TRBV5-6|TRBJ2-5|-
CASSLEGAALKTETQYF
TGTGCCAGCAGCTTGGAGGGAGCGGCCCTCAAAACGGAGACCCAGTACTTC
>-|TRBV11-3|TRBJ2-7|-
CASSLESQSYEQYF
TGTGCCAGCAGCTTAGAATCACAATCCTACGAGCAGTACTTC